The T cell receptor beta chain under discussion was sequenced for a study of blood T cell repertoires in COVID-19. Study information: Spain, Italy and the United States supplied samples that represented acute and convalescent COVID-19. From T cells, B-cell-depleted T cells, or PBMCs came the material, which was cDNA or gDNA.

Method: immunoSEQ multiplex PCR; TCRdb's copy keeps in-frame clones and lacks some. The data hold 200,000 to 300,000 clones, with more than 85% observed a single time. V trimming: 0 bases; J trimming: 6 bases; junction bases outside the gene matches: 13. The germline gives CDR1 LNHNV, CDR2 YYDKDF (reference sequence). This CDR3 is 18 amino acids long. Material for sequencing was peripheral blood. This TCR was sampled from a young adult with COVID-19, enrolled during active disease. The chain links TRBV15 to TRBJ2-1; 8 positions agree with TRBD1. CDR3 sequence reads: CATSRDEGSGGEFNEQFF. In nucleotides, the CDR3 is TGTGCCACCAGCAGAGATGAGGGCTCAGGGGGCGAATTCAATGAGCAGTTCTTC.